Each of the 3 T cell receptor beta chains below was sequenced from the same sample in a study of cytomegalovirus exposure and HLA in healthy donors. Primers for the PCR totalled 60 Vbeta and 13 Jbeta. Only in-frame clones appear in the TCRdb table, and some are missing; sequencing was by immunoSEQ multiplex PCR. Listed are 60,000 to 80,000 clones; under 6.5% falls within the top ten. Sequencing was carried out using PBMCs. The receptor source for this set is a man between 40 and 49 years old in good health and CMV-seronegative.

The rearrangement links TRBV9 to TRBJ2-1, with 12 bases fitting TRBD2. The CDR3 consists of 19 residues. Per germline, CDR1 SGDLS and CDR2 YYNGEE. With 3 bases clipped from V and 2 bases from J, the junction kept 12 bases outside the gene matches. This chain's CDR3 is CASSAFGLAGGPTYNEQFF. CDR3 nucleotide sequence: TGTGCCAGCAGCGCCTTCGGCCTAGCGGGAGGGCCCACCTACAATGAGCAGTTCTTC.

CDR3 DNA: TGTGCCATCAGTGACCAGGGGAGTTTGGTCGAGCAGTACTTC. Its protein is CAISDQGSLVEQYF. The rearrangement uses TRBV10-3 and TRBJ2-5; weak D call: TRBD1 (6 bases). Near its end, the DNA agrees better with TRBJ2-7, so the J call may be wrong. Germline V CDR1 and CDR2: ENHRY, SYGVKD. The CDR3 runs to 14 residues.

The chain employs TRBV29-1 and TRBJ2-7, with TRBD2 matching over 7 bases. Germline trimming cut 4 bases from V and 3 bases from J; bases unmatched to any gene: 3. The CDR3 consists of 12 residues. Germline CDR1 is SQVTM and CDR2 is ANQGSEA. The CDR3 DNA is TGCAGCGTTGGAGGGAGGGACTACGAGCAGTACTTC. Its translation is CSVGGRDYEQYF.